Listed here is a single T cell receptor beta chain. Its specificity is not known. 60 Vbeta and 13 Jbeta primers were used in PCR. Original methodology: In a later analysis, 79 million or so unique TCR beta chains included roughly 11 million shared by two or more donors. Assay: immunoSEQ multiplex PCR; the TCRdb copy retains only in-frame clones and omits some. V and J calls and clone size are those listed in that table; D and trimming were worked out from the DNA. The sample contains some 110,000 clones, 65% to 80% of which appear only once. The V segment lost 8 bases and the J segment 4 bases; nucleotides outside the gene matches: 12. The CDR3 is made up of 15 amino acids. Germline CDR1 is SQVTM and CDR2 is ANQGSEA. These data come from a study of cytomegalovirus exposure and HLA in healthy donors. General observations from the study: In a later analysis, more than 15,000 TCR beta sequences were associated with HLA alleles at 0.05 false discovery rate.

This sequence was found in a man aged 55 to 70 in good health and CMV-seronegative. This chain links TRBV29-1 with TRBJ2-3; 10 bases are shared with TRBD1. What was sequenced was PBMCs. Here the CDR3 reads CSFKGGDRGPDTQYF. CDR3 nucleotide sequence: TGCAGCTTCAAGGGGGGGGACAGGGGCCCAGATACGCAGTATTTT.